Sequencing of this T cell receptor beta chain was carried out in a study of T cells in Graves' hyperthyroidism and ophthalmopathy. Broader study findings: Using 13 V-J features, a model discriminated ophthalmopathy from stable hyperthyroidism.

From germline, CDR1 is LGHNA and CDR2 YNFKEQ. The CDR3 length is 17 residues. With regard to this clonotype: The antigen remains unidentified. The junction differs from germline at one of its ends, possibly a read error.

Using 9.5 to 10 ml of fresh peripheral blood, PBMCs were prepared. RNA transcripts yielded amplified TCR beta CDR3 regions. First-round RT-PCR targeting the TCR CDR3 was performed with the HTBI primer set. Each CDR3 protein gets one entry after TCRdb re-called the multiplex PCR reads with MiXCR. This table holds 200,000 to 300,000 distinct CDR3 sequences, around 15% found once. The clonotype comes from a woman younger than 35 with Graves' ophthalmopathy. The genes are TRBV4-2 and TRBJ2-2; D is unclear. Source material: blood. The CDR3 nucleotides read TGTACCAGCAGCCAAGAATATTTTAGAGCTAGGTACGGGGAGCTGTTTTTT. This codes for CTSSQEYFRARYGELFF.